This TCR beta chain comes out of a study of blood T cell repertoires in COVID-19. Study context: There were acute and convalescent COVID-19 samples, and they came from the United States, Italy and Spain. The analysed material was cDNA or gDNA that came from T cells, B-cell-depleted T cells, or PBMCs.

The data were produced by immunoSEQ multiplex PCR, yet TCRdb's version contains in-frame clones alone and is incomplete. This table holds some 290,000 clones, 90% to 95% found once. V dropped 6 bases and J dropped 3; count of bases not matched to a gene: 1. This CDR3 is 14 amino acids long. CDR1 is SNHLY and CDR2 is FYNNEI in the germline V gene. Cohorts were assigned according to the clinical history that participants reported. This TCR derives from a woman in her twenties or thirties who had been exposed to COVID-19. The sequenced sample was PBMCs or T cells enriched from blood (not recorded which). The J gene is TRBJ2-2, the V gene TRBV2, with TRBD2 matching 10 bases. The CDR3 loop reads CASSLAGDTGELFF. In nucleotides, the CDR3 is TGTGCCAGCAGCCTAGCGGGGGACACCGGGGAGCTGTTTTTT.